This is a list of T cell receptor beta chains from one sample in a study of the immune and genomic landscape of osteosarcoma. Data came from immunoSEQ multiplex PCR; TCRdb stores just in-frame clones and leaves some out. The sample shows 6,000 to 7,000 clones, almost 70% of them seen only once. The sequenced material came from osteosarcoma tumor tissue from the lung. The source of these receptors is a human donor with osteosarcoma. The CDR3 runs from the conserved cysteine through the conserved F or W. D genes are given only for firm matches. Clone sizes are given selectively: once, few, many, or a class where the clone is expanded.

v_gene	j_gene	d_gene	abundance	CDR3nt	CDR3aa
TRBV23-1	TRBJ2-1	TRBD1	-	TGCGCCAGCTGCCACAAACCCGGGACAGGGAACTCCTACAATGAGCAGTTCTTC	CASCHKPGTGNSYNEQFF
TRBV29-1	TRBJ2-5	-	-	TGCAGCGTTGTTAGCCAACAAGAGACCCAGTACTTC	CSVVSQQETQYF
TRBV5-1	TRBJ2-5	-	-	TGCGCCAGCAGCTTGGACACTAACGAAGAGACCCAGTACTTC	CASSLDTNEETQYF
TRBV9	TRBJ1-1	-	-	TGTGCCAGCAGCGTGGGCAGGAACACTGAAGCTTTCTTT	CASSVGRNTEAFF
TRBV19	TRBJ1-5	-	-	TGTGCCAGTAGTATAGCGGGGCATCAGCCCCAGCATTTT	CASSIAGHQPQHF
TRBV28	TRBJ2-1	-	once	TGTGCCAGCAGCCGCCAGAGGGGGGCGCGTGAGCAGTTCTTC	CASSRQRGAREQFF
TRBV19	TRBJ2-3	-	-	TGTGCCAGTAGTATAGTTCCGGGGGTGAGCACAGATACGCAGTATTTT	CASSIVPGVSTDTQYF
TRBV29-1	TRBJ2-3	TRBD1	-	TGCAGCGTGACAGGGATGGGCACAGATACGCAGTATTTT	CSVTGMGTDTQYF
TRBV5-1	TRBJ2-7	-	few	TGCGCCAGCAGCTTGAGCCAGGCCGCCTACGAGCAGTACTTC	CASSLSQAAYEQYF
TRBV28	TRBJ2-2	TRBD1	-	TGTGCCAGCAGTTTACCCCGGACAGGGTTGGAGGTAACCGGGGAGCTGTTTTTT	CASSLPRTGLEVTGELFF